This T cell receptor beta chain was documented in a study of T cell changes during pregnancy in multiple sclerosis (dated by TCRdb to the late 2010s). For the study in its entirety: The study examined how the T cell repertoire changed over the course of pregnancy in women with multiple sclerosis.

Points on this clone: This clone's antigen is unknown. No base qualities exist here, and no much larger clone lies one base off it.

Reading the germline V gene gives CDR1 MDHEN and CDR2 SYDVKM. The germline ends are 11 bases apart after V is trimmed by 2 bases and J by 3 bases. From the cysteine up to the phenylalanine, the CDR3 has a length of 15 residues. Left in the record is the CDR3 DNA by itself, 45 bases read in frame from the first base. Libraries were prepared through the immunoSEQ multiplex PCR assay. TCRdb carries this immuneACCESS record with in-frame sequences only. Its versions omit some clonotypes, under half of them owing to an unresolved V gene in the studies checked, with the rest unexplained. The sample contains 60,000 to 85,000 clones, just over 90% of them found a single time. Of the sample, around 1.3% falls within the top ten clones.

This clonotype was obtained from a female donor in good health, enrolled as a control in a pregnancy study. The chain is encoded by TRBV28 joined to TRBJ1-3, with the D gene not confidently named. The source was peripheral blood, collected in the second trimester of pregnancy. The CDR3 loop reads CASSLTPGVGNTIYF. The nucleotides are TGTGCCAGCAGTTTAACCCCCGGGGTTGGAAACACCATATATTTT.